The 8 T cell receptor beta chains listed next were all sequenced from one sample in a study of spatial heterogeneity in lung cancer. TCRdb independently ran MiXCR on the 5' RACE reads; one entry per CDR3 protein. The sample holds 1,000 to 1,500 distinct CDR3 sequences, 6.5% to 7% seen once. Time point noted: sample taken at primary tumor resection. The sample here was normal lung tissue next to the tumor, taken at surgery. Receptors originate from a male donor with early-stage non-small cell lung cancer.

In its sample, this clonotype was seen a few times. The V and J genes are TRBV5-1 and TRBJ2-1, with 10 bases aligning to TRBD2. The V gene end was trimmed by 2 bases and the J gene end by 7 bases; junction bases not matched to a gene: 6. From germline, CDR1 is SGHRS and CDR2 YFSETQ. This CDR3 is built from 15 residues. The CDR3 nucleotides read TGCGCCAGCAGCTTACGAGCGGGAGGGTTGAATGAGCAGTTCTTC. It translates to CASSLRAGGLNEQFF.

Judged by abundance, this clonotype is medium-sized (0.01 to 0.1%). In nucleotides, the CDR3 is TGCAGCGCTCGGGGGACCAATGAGCAGTTCTTC. This encodes CSARGTNEQFF. The chain links TRBV29-1 to TRBJ2-1; D perhaps matches TRBD2 (6 bases). V lost 7 bases and J lost 6, with 10 bases in between. The CDR3 extends over 11 amino acids. The germline gives CDR1 SQVTM, CDR2 ANQGSEA.

Sample share makes this clonotype medium-sized. The chain links TRBV5-4 to TRBJ2-1; a possible D gene is TRBD2 (5 bases). This CDR3 has 16 amino acids. The V gene's germline CDR1 is SGHNT and CDR2 YYREEE (reference sequence). Trimming stripped 0 bases from V and 2 bases from J, with 12 bases between. CDR3 protein: CASSLEARETYNEQFF. CDR3 nucleotides: TGTGCCAGCAGCTTGGAGGCCCGGGAAACCTACAATGAGCAGTTCTTC.

The chain links TRBV7-9 to TRBJ2-1, with 14 bases that match TRBD2. Losses at the gene ends were 2 bases for V and 9 bases for J; bases not matched to a gene: 9. The CDR3 has 17 residues. CDR1 and CDR2 (germline): SEHNR, FQNEAQ (reference sequence). CDR3 sequence reads: CASSLRGLAGEWREQFF. The CDR3 bases are TGTGCCAGCAGCTTAAGGGGACTAGCGGGAGAATGGCGTGAGCAGTTCTTC.

This clonotype was seen ten or more times. Compared with germline, one end of the junction differs, possibly owing to a read error. This chain joins TRBV5-1 and TRBJ2-1; D may be TRBD1 (6 bases). The V gene's germline CDR1 is SGHRS and CDR2 YFSETQ. This CDR3 has 15 amino acids. The CDR3 region has the DNA TGCGCCAGCAGCTTGGCTGGACAGTCCTCCAATGAGCAGTTCTTC. It yields the protein CASSLAGQSSNEQFF.

By share of the sample, this clonotype is medium-sized. The rearrangement links TRBV27 to TRBJ2-2; unclear D gene. Deletions cut 4 bases from V and 5 bases from J, with 5 bases between. CDR1 and CDR2 from the germline V gene are MNHEY and SMNVEV (reference sequence). The CDR3 consists of 12 residues. CDR3 region: CASSSLTGELFF. The CDR3 coding sequence is TGTGCCAGCAGTTCCCTGACCGGGGAGCTGTTTTTT.

By sample share, this clonotype is medium-sized. This chain links TRBV7-9 with TRBJ1-5, with TRBD1 matching 8 bases. This CDR3 is 16 amino acids long. CDR1 SEHNR and CDR2 FQNEAQ come from the germline V gene (reference sequence). The junction had 8 bases not matched to a gene; V was cut back by 3 bases and J by 4 bases. CDR3 amino acids: CASSFGTGGTNQPQHF. CDR3 coding DNA: TGTGCCAGCAGCTTCGGTACAGGGGGTACGAATCAGCCCCAGCATTTT.

This clonotype rates as large (0.1 to 1%). V gene TRBV28 combines with J gene TRBJ2-7; TRBD1 matches 8 bases. This CDR3 spans 14 amino acids. Germline loops: CDR1 MDHEN, CDR2 SYDVKM. V shed 5 bases and J 9 bases; nucleotides not matched to a gene: 12. CDR3 bases: TGTGCCAGCAGTGCACAGGGGGGATTATCTGGGCAGTACTTC. Translating gives CASSAQGGLSGQYF.